One and the same sample provided the 21 T cell receptor beta chains below, sequenced in a study of T cells in Graves' hyperthyroidism and ophthalmopathy. From RNA transcripts, TCR beta CDR3 regions were amplified. HTBI primers were the set used in a first-round RT-PCR of the TCR CDR3. TCRdb reanalysed the multiplex PCR reads using MiXCR and keeps one entry per CDR3 protein. The repertoire includes fewer than 250,000 distinct CDR3 sequences, around 26% of them detected once, and 35% to 40% sits in the top ten. Material for sequencing was blood. These receptors originate from a woman aged 40 to 49 with Graves' ophthalmopathy.

This clonotype was observed many times. This sequence joins TRBV4-1 and TRBJ1-2, with no clear D. Germline values: CDR1 MGHRA, CDR2 YSYEKL. V lost 0 bases and J 4 bases, leaving 6 bases between the germline ends. This CDR3 contains 13 residues. CDR3 loop: CASSQEVGYGYTF. CDR3 DNA sequence: TGCGCCAGCAGCCAAGAAGTAGGCTATGGCTACACCTTC.

The J gene is TRBJ1-5, the V gene TRBV6-1, with D possibly being TRBD1 (5 bases). The CDR3 extends over 18 amino acids. The ends were cut back, 5 bases at V and 0 bases at J, with 20 bases in the middle. CDR1 is MNHNS and CDR2 is SASEGT in the germline V gene. The CDR3 nucleotides are TGTGCCAGCAGTAAGAGACAGTTGGGGAAGATTAGCAATCAGCCCCAGCATTTT. Translated, it gives CASSKRQLGKISNQPQHF.

This clonotype was counted many times. The chain links TRBV19 to TRBJ1-1, with D perhaps matching TRBD1 (6 bases). Trimming took off 3 bases at V and 1 base at J, with 9 bases between the two ends. Germline CDR1 LNHDA, CDR2 SQIVND (reference sequence). This CDR3 is built from 14 residues. DNA for the CDR3: TGTGCCAGTAGTATTACAGGGAAGAACACTGAAGCTTTCTTT. Amino acid sequence: CASSITGKNTEAFF.

This clonotype came up many times. The CDR3 DNA reads as TGTGCCAGCAGCTTGGGAGTGGCGGGAGACTTGTACGAGCAGTACTTC. It is translated as CASSLGVAGDLYEQYF. This chain links TRBV5-4 with TRBJ2-7, with 7 positions matching TRBD2. The germline V gene encodes CDR1 SGHNT and CDR2 YYREEE (reference sequence). CDR3 length: 16 residues. V lost 0 bases, J lost 4 bases, and 10 bases stayed unmatched.

This sequence joins TRBV18 and TRBJ1-2, with unresolved D. The length of the CDR3 is 13 residues. The V and J ends lost 3 bases and 2 bases respectively, with 7 bases between them. CDR1 is KGHSH, CDR2 LQKENI, per germline. CDR3 sequence (DNA): TGTGCCAGCTCACCGGGAGAAAACTATGGCTACACCTTC. As protein: CASSPGENYGYTF.

This clonotype appeared many times. The chain combines TRBV28 with TRBJ2-2; tentatively, D is TRBD1 (6 bases). Germline assignment: CDR1 MDHEN and CDR2 SYDVKM. The germline V and J ends were trimmed by 1 base and 5 bases, with 14 bases remaining between them. This CDR3 has 16 amino acids. This CDR3 reads CASSLFSTGRTGELFF. CDR3 DNA: TGTGCCAGCAGTTTATTTTCGACAGGACGTACCGGGGAGCTGTTTTTT.

This clonotype was seen repeatedly, ten times or more. V gene TRBV27 combines with J gene TRBJ2-5; maybe TRBD1 (6 bases). Germline CDR1 and CDR2: MNHEY and SMNVEV (reference sequence). The CDR3 totals 15 residues. Between the trimmed V and J ends, which lost 5 bases and 2 bases, there was a span of 15 bases. The CDR3 spells CASSQLTGNQETQYF. DNA for the CDR3: TGTGCCAGCAGTCAACTCACAGGGAATCAAGAGACCCAGTACTTC.

The V and J genes are TRBV10-3 and TRBJ2-5; 12 bases fit TRBD2. The germline V gene has CDR1 ENHRY and CDR2 SYGVKD. V shed 8 bases and J 1 base; nucleotides not matched to a gene: 2. This CDR3 region has 14 residues. The DNA of the CDR3 is TGTGCCATCGGGGGACTAGCGGGCCAAGAGACCCAGTACTTC. Translating gives CAIGGLAGQETQYF.

At least ten counts were recorded for this clonotype. The chain combines TRBV30 with TRBJ2-5; 9 nucleotides match TRBD2. V lost 0 bases, J lost 3 bases, and 2 bases stayed unmatched. This CDR3 is 14 amino acids long. The germline gives CDR1 GTSNPN, CDR2 SVGIG (reference sequence). CDR3 nucleotide sequence: TGTGCCTGGAGTGTACTAGCGGGTGAAGAGACCCAGTACTTC. Amino acids: CAWSVLAGEETQYF.

The table lists this clonotype with many counts. This chain connects TRBV12-3 or TRBV12-4 to TRBJ2-7; no firm D call. V was trimmed by 2 bases and J by 4 bases, leaving 12 bases between them. The CDR3 runs to 14 residues. CDR3: CASSLLAPAYEQYF. The CDR3 bases are TGTGCCAGCAGTTTATTGGCCCCGGCTTACGAGCAGTACTTC.

This clonotype was counted at least ten times. The chain links TRBV12-3 or TRBV12-4 to TRBJ2-7; unclear D gene. V shed 3 bases and J shed 7 bases, with 10 bases lying between them. The length of the CDR3 is 12 residues. The CDR3: CASSFVPDEQYF. CDR3 in DNA: TGTGCCAGCAGTTTTGTGCCGGATGAGCAGTACTTC.

V gene TRBV6-1 combines with J gene TRBJ1-1, with 9 nucleotides matching TRBD1. The CDR3 totals 16 residues. CDR1 MNHNS and CDR2 SASEGT come from the germline V gene. The ends lost 4 bases at V and 4 bases at J; junction bases unmatched: 10. This chain's CDR3 is CASSVGQGIAGTEAFF. The DNA for the CDR3 is TGTGCCAGCAGTGTTGGACAGGGGATTGCCGGCACTGAAGCTTTCTTT.

This clonotype was observed at least ten times. This rearrangement joins TRBV28 to TRBJ2-2, with TRBD2 matching 13 bases. The CDR3 totals 16 residues. Germline values: CDR1 MDHEN, CDR2 SYDVKM. Germline trimming cut 2 bases from V and 8 bases from J; bases unmatched to any gene: 5. CDR3 nucleotide sequence: TGTGCCAGCAGTTTACCGGGACTAGCGGGATTTGGGGAGCTGTTTTTT. This sequence encodes CASSLPGLAGFGELFF.

Of note for this clonotype: This may be a read error: a much more frequent sequence differs by one nucleotide. The V call is TRBV28, the J call TRBJ2-5; no reliable D call. This CDR3 has 12 residues. Looked up from germline, CDR1 is MDHEN and CDR2 is SYDVKM. The CDR3 DNA follows: TGTGCCAGCAGTCCCCCCCGACGGACCCTGTACTTC. As protein: CASSPPRRTLYF.

This chain uses TRBV29-1 with TRBJ1-1, with 7 bases that match TRBD1. The CDR3 loop spans 13 amino acids. V shed 6 bases and J 3 bases; nucleotides not matched to a gene: 7. CDR1 is SQVTM and CDR2 is ANQGSEA in the germline V gene. The CDR3 DNA is TGCAGCGTCATGACAGGGTTTGACACTGAAGCTTTCTTT. It translates to CSVMTGFDTEAFF. Combining the CDR3 with reference TRBV29-1 and TRBJ1-1 gives the whole variable domain SAVISQKPSRDICQRGTSLTIQCQVDSQVTMMFWYRQQPGQSLTLIATANQGSEATYESGFVIDKFPISRPNLTFSTLTVSNMSPEDSSIYLCSVMTGFDTEAFFGQGTRLTVV.

This clonotype was seen ten or more times. This chain joins TRBV27 and TRBJ2-5; 10 bases match TRBD1. Germline lookup yields CDR1 MNHEY and CDR2 SMNVEV (reference sequence). The J segment lost 5 bases and the V segment lost 5 bases, leaving 5 bases of the junction unmatched. The CDR3 runs to 14 residues. The CDR3 reads CASSPDRGWETQYF. DNA of the CDR3: TGTGCCAGCAGTCCGGACAGGGGGTGGGAGACCCAGTACTTC.

V gene TRBV6-5 combines with J gene TRBJ2-7; 8 bases are a match to TRBD1. V shed 0 bases, J shed 3 bases, and the junction held 10 bases outside the gene matches. CDR1 is MNHEY and CDR2 is SVGAGI in the germline V gene. The CDR3 totals 17 residues. CDR3 sequence: CASSYSNGQGGGYEQYF. The CDR3, as DNA: TGTGCCAGCAGTTACTCGAACGGACAGGGAGGCGGCTACGAGCAGTACTTC.

This clonotype appeared many times. J is TRBJ2-7 and V is TRBV6-1, with 8 bases lining up with TRBD2. Per germline, CDR1 MNHNS and CDR2 SASEGT. V dropped 4 bases and J dropped 7; count of bases not matched to a gene: 9. The CDR3 is 14 amino acids. The CDR3 region has the DNA TGTGCCAGCAGTGTCGACGGACTAGCTGTTGAGCAGTACTTC. Its protein is CASSVDGLAVEQYF.

Concerning this clonotype itself: One junction end does not reproduce the germline sequence, and a read error may be involved. V gene TRBV6-2 or TRBV6-3 combines with J gene TRBJ1-1; TRBD1 aligns across 7 bases. CDR1 MNHEY and CDR2 SVGEGT come from the germline V gene. This CDR3 is 16 amino acids long. For the CDR3, the DNA is TGCGCCAGCAGCCACGCATTGACAGGGACTAACACTGAAGCTTTCTTT. Protein sequence: CASSHALTGTNTEAFF.

In its sample, this clonotype was seen many times. The chain recombines TRBV20-1 with TRBJ2-2, with 9 bases lining up with TRBD1. CDR1 DFQATT and CDR2 SNEGSKA come from the germline V gene (reference sequence). CDR3 length: 15 residues. The junction had 10 bases not matched to a gene; V was cut back by 7 bases and J by 4 bases. CDR3 protein: CSVWGQGVSTGELFF. CDR3 DNA: TGCAGTGTCTGGGGACAGGGAGTTTCCACCGGGGAGCTGTTTTTT.

The genes are TRBV6-2 or TRBV6-3 and TRBJ2-7, with D uncertain. In germline, CDR1 is MNHEY, CDR2 SVGEGT. The CDR3 is made up of 12 amino acids. Trimming cost V 6 bases and J 2 bases, with 8 bases left between them. The CDR3 spells CASRNGPYEQYF. In DNA, the CDR3 is TGTGCCAGCAGAAACGGACCCTACGAGCAGTACTTC.